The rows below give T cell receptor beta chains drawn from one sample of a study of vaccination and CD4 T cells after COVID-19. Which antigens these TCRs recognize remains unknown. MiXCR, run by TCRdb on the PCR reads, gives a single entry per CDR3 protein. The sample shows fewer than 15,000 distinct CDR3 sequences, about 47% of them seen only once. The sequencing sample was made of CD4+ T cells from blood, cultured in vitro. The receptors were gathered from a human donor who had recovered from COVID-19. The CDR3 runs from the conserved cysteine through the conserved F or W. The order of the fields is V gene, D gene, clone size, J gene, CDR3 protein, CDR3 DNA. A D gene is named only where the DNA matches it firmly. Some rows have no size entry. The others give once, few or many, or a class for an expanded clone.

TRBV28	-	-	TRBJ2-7	CASIGTSTYEQYF	TGTGCCAGCATCGGGACGTCAACCTACGAGCAGTACTTC
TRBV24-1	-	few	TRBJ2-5	CATSPSTGRGGETQYF	TGTGCCACCAGCCCCAGCACCGGGCGGGGTGGAGAGACCCAGTACTTC
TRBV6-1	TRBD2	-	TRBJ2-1	CAGGGTTGIDEQFF	TGTGCCGGCGGAGGGACTACTGGTATCGATGAGCAGTTCTTC
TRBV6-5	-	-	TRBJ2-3	CASSLPGTDTQYF	TGTGCCAGCAGTTTACCAGGGACAGATACGCAGTATTTT
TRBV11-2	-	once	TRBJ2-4	CASSPIALAKNIQYF	TGTGCCAGCAGCCCTATCGCCTTGGCCAAAAACATTCAGTACTTC
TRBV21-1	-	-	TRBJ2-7	CASSKLETGRSYEQYF	TGTGCCAGCAGCAAACTAGAGACAGGTCGTTCCTACGAGCAGTACTTC
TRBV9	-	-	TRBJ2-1	CASSSHREQQFF	TGTGCCAGCAGCTCCCACAGGGAGCAGCAGTTCTTC
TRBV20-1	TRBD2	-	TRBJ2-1	CSARTSGIYNEQFF	TGCAGTGCCAGGACTAGCGGGATTTACAATGAGCAGTTCTTC
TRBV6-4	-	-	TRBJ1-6	CASSDRSNSPLHF	TGTGCCAGCAGCGACAGGTCTAATTCACCCCTCCACTTT
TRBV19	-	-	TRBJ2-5	CASSRDPFGETQYF	TGTGCCAGTAGTCGGGACCCCTTCGGCGAGACCCAGTACTTC
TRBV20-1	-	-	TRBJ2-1	CQVPGTADEQFF	TGCCAAGTACCGGGAACGGCGGATGAGCAGTTCTTC
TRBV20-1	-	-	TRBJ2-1	CSAEAGTSSSYNEQFF	TGCAGTGCTGAAGCCGGGACAAGCAGCTCCTACAATGAGCAGTTCTTC
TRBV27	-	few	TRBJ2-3	CASSLSWEASDTQYF	TGTGCCAGCAGTTTATCGTGGGAGGCTTCAGATACGCAGTATTTT
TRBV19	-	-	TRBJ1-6	CASSVTVANSPLHF	TGTGCCAGTAGTGTGACAGTGGCGAATTCACCCCTCCACTTT
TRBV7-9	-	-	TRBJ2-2	CASSLTRGLFF	TGTGCCAGCAGCCTGACACGCGGGCTGTTTTTT
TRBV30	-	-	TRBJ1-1	CAWDRMNTEAFF	TGTGCCTGGGACAGAATGAACACTGAAGCTTTCTTT
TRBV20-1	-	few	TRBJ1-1	CSARYGLNTEAFF	TGCAGTGCTAGATACGGTCTGAACACTGAAGCTTTCTTT
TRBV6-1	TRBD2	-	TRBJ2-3	CASSVRLAGGGMSTDTQYF	TGTGCCAGCAGTGTTCGGCTAGCGGGAGGGGGGATGAGCACAGATACGCAGTATTTT
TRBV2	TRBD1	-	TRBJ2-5	CASSTRTGVGETQYF	TGTGCCAGCAGTACGCGGACAGGAGTGGGGGAGACCCAGTACTTC
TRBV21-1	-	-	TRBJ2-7	CASSKVETRKSYEQYF	TGTGCCAGCAGCAAAGTAGAGACTAGGAAGTCCTACGAGCAGTACTTC
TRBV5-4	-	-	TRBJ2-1	CASSFGFVGTLYNEQFF	TGTGCCAGCAGCTTCGGGTTCGTAGGGACACTATACAATGAGCAGTTCTTC
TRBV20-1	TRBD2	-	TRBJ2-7	CSARVQAGGTYEQYF	TGCAGTGCTAGAGTGCAAGCGGGAGGAACCTACGAGCAGTACTTC
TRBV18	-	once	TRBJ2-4	CASSRGQEGNIQYF	TGTGCCAGCTCAAGAGGGCAGGAGGGGAACATTCAGTACTTC
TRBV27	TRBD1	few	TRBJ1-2	CASSHRGLYGYTF	TGTGCCAGCAGTCACAGGGGGCTTTATGGCTACACCTTC
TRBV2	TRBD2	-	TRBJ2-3	CASSDERGATDTQYF	TGTGCCAGCAGCGATGAGCGGGGAGCCACAGATACGCAGTATTTT
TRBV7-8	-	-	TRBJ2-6	CASSRGAGPGANVLTF	TGTGCCAGCAGCCGTGGAGCAGGGCCCGGGGCCAACGTCCTGACTTTC
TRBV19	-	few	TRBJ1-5	CASSIQVHQPQHF	TGTGCCAGTAGTATCCAAGTCCATCAGCCCCAGCATTTT
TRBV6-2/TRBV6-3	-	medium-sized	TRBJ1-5	CASKAGTLNQPQHF	TGTGCCAGCAAGGCAGGGACGCTCAATCAGCCCCAGCATTTT
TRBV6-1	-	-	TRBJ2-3	CATAKGDTQYF	TGTGCCACCGCAAAGGGGGATACGCAGTATTTT
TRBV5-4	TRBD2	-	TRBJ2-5	CASSLRSGEKETQYF	TGTGCCAGCAGCTTGCGTAGCGGGGAAAAAGAGACCCAGTACTTC
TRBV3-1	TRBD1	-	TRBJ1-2	CASSHWDRGFNYGYTF	TGTGCCAGCAGCCATTGGGACAGGGGTTTTAACTATGGCTACACCTTC